The clone carrying this T cell receptor beta chain was counted only a few times. The data were obtained in a study of blood T cell repertoires in COVID-19. The overall study: The United States, Italy and Spain supplied acute and convalescent COVID-19 samples. Sources were T cells, B-cell-depleted T cells, or PBMCs; the material itself was cDNA or gDNA.

This CDR3 has 16 residues. From germline, CDR1 is LGHDT and CDR2 YNNKEL (reference sequence). Trimming stripped 3 bases from V and 1 base from J, with 12 bases between. Original analysis: Researchers report that nucleated cell counts were estimated from reference gene primer amplification. Sequenced by immunoSEQ multiplex PCR; TCRdb stores in-frame clones only, minus some. The V and J calls and clone size come from that table; D and trimming were worked out from the DNA. The sample has tens of thousands of clones, 81% seen once. Enrollment of patients from Seattle took place during active infection, with longitudinal follow-up.

The rearrangement uses TRBV3-1 (or the pseudogene TRBV3-2) and TRBJ2-2; the D is unclear. The sequence was collected from a woman aged 70-85 years with COVID-19, enrolled during active disease. Material: peripheral blood. CDR3 coding DNA: TGTGCCAGCAGCCACGACTTGTGGATGAACACCGGGGAGCTGTTTTTT. This encodes CASSHDLWMNTGELFF.